The following is a T cell receptor (beta chain) sequence with its context. No antigen is known for it. The sample comes from a study of blood T cells in healthy people across ages. Whole-study findings and limits: The percentage of naive T cells correlated strongly with TCR beta diversity. Roughly linear declines in TCR beta diversity per million T cells occurred with age.

CDR3 length: 14 residues. Germline V gene data show CDR1 as MNHEY and CDR2 as SVGAGI. V shed 6 bases and J shed 0 bases, with 11 bases lying between them. Primers used in a second PCR of about 6 to 12 cycles were a sample-barcoded 5' primer and a J-beta primer mix. TCRdb re-derived calls from the 5' RACE reads in MiXCR, one entry per CDR3 protein. The sample holds some 1 million distinct CDR3 sequences, 45% seen once. V and J are TRBV6-5 and TRBJ1-1; a weak D match, TRBD1 (6 bases). The material sequenced was blood. This sequence originates from an older woman in good health. The CDR3 spells CASSGQPMNTEAFF. The DNA of the CDR3 is TGTGCCAGCAGCGGACAGCCTATGAACACTGAAGCTTTCTTT.